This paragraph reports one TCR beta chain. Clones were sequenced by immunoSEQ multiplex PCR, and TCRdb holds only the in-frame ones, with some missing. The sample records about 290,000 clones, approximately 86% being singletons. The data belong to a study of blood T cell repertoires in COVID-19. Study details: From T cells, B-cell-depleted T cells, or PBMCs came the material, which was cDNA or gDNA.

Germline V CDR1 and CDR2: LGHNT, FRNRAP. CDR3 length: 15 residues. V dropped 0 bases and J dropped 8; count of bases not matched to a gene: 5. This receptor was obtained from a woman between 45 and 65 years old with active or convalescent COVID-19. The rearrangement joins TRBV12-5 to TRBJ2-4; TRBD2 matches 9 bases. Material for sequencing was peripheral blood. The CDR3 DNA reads TGTGCTAGTGGTTTGGTACAGGCGGGAGGGCACATTCAGTACTTC. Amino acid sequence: CASGLVQAGGHIQYF.